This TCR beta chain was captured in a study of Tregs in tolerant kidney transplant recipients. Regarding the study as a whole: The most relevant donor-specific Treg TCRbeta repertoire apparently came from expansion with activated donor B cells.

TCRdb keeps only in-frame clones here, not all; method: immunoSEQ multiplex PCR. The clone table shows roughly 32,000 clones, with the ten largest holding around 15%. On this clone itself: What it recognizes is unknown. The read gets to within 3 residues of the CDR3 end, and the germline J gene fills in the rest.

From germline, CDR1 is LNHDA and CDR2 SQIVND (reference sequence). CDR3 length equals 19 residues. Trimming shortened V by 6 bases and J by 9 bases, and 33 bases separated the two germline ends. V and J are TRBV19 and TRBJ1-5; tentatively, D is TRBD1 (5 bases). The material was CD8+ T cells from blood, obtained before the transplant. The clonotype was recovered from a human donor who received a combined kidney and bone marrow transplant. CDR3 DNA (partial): TGTGCCAGTAGGCCCGGGAGACAGCAAAAAAATATCTTAGAGGGGCCC. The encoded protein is CASRPGRQQKNILEGP. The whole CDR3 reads CASRPGRQQKNILEGPQHF. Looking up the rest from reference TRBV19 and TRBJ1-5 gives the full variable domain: DGGITQSPKYLFRKEGQNVTLSCEQNLNHDAMYWYRQDPGQGLRLIYYSQIVNDFQKGDIAEGYSVSREKKESFPLTVTSAQKNPTAFYLCASRPGRQQKNILEGPQHFGDGTRLSIL.